The TCR beta chain under discussion was sequenced for a study of tumor-infiltrating lymphocytes in oesophageal squamous cell carcinoma (dated by TCRdb to the mid-2010s). Counted from cysteine to phenylalanine, this CDR3 has 14 amino acids. This entry keeps only the CDR3 DNA: 42 bases, framed from base 1. From a lookup of the germline V gene, CDR1 and CDR2 are MNHEY and SVGEGT. Trimming accounts for 6 bases at V and 10 bases at J, while the number of junction bases matched to no gene is 12. The library was obtained by PCR. The data were produced on an Illumina HiSeq 2000. In-frame beta chains were kept once TCRdb had trimmed the public reads at Q25 with fastp and called clones with MiXCR. Each entry is one CDR3 protein sequence, shown with its most common DNA and genes. Present in this sample are 20,000 to 25,000 distinct CDR3 sequences, about two fifths of which were seen just once. Approximately 22% of the sample is held by the ten biggest clonotypes.

Note on this clonotype: Its antigen remains undetermined. This may stem from a read error, because a much larger clone lies one nucleotide away.

In this chain, TRBV6-2 or TRBV6-3 is recombined with TRBJ2-1; 7 middle bases align to TRBD1. Sample: esophageal tumor tissue. This receptor was obtained from a male donor with esophageal squamous cell carcinoma. CDR3 loop: CASRRGAGGREQFF. The nucleotides read TGTGCCAGCAGGCGTGGGGCAGGGGGACGGGAGCAGTTCTTC.